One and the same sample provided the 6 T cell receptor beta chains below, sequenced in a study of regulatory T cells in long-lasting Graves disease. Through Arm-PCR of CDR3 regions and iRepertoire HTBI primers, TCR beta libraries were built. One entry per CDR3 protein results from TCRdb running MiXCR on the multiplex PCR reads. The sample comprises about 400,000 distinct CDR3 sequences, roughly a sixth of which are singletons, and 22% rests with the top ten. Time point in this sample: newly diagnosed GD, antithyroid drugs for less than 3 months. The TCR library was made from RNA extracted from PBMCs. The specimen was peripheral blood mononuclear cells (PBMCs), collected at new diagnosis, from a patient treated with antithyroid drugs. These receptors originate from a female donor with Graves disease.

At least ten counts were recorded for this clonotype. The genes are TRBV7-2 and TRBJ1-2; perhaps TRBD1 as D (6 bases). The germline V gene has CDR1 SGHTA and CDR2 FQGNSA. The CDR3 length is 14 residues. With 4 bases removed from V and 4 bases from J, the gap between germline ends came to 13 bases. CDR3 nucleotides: TGTGCCAGCAGCTCCCGTACAGGGTCCTATGGCTACACCTTC. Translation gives CASSSRTGSYGYTF. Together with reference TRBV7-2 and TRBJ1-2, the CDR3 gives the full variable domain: GAGVSQSPSNKVTEKGKDVELRCDPISGHTALYWYRQSLGQGLEFLIYFQGNSAPDKSGLPSDRFSAERTGGSVSTLTIQRTQQEDSAVYLCASSSRTGSYGYTFGSGTRLTVV.

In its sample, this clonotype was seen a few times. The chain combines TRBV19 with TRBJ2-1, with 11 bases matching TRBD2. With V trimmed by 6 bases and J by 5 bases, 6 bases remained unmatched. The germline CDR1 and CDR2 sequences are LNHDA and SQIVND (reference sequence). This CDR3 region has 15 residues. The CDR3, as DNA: TGTGCCAGTAGAAAACTAGCGGGGGTTGACAATGAGCAGTTCTTC. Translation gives CASRKLAGVDNEQFF.

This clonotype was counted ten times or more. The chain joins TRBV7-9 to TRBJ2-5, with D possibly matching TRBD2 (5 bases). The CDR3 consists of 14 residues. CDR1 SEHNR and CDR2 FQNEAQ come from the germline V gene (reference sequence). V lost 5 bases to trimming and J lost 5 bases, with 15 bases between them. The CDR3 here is CASSPPRGSETQYF. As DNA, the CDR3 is TGTGCCAGCAGCCCCCCCCGAGGGTCGGAGACCCAGTACTTC.

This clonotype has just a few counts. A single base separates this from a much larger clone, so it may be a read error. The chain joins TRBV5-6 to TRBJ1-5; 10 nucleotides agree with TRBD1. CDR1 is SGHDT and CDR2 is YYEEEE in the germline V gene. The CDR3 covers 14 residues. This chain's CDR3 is CVSSFGTGAQPQHF. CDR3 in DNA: TGTGTCAGCAGCTTTGGGACAGGGGCTCAGCCCCAGCATTTT.

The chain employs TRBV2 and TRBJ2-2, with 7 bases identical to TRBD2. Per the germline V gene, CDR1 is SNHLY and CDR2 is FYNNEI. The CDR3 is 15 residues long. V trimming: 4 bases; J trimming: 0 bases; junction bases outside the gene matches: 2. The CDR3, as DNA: TGTGCCAGCAGTGCGCGGGGGACGAACACCGGGGAGCTGTTTTTT. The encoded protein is CASSARGTNTGELFF.

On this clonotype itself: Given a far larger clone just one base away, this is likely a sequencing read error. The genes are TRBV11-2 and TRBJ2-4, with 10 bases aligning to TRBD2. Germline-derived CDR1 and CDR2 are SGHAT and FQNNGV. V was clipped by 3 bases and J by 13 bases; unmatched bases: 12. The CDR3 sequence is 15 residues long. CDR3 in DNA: TGTGCCAGCAGCTTGGGGGCTAGCGGGAGTAATGAGCAGTACTTC. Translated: CASSLGASGSNEQYF.